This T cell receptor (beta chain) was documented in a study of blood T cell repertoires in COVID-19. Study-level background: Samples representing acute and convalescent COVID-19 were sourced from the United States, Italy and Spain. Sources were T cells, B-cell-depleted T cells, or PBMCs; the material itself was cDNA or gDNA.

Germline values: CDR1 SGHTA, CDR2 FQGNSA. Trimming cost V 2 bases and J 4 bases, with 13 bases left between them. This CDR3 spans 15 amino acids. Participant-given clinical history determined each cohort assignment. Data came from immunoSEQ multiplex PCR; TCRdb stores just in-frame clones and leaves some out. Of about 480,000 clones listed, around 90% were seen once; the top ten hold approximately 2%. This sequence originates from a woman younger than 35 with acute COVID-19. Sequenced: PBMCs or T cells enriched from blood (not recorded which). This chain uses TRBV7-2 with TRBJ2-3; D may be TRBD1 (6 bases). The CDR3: CASSLTQNRADTQYF. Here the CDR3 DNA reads TGTGCCAGCAGCTTAACCCAAAACAGGGCAGATACGCAGTATTTT. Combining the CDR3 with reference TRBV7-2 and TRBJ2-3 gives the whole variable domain GAGVSQSPSNKVTEKGKDVELRCDPISGHTALYWYRQSLGQGLEFLIYFQGNSAPDKSGLPSDRFSAERTGGSVSTLTIQRTQQEDSAVYLCASSLTQNRADTQYFGPGTRLTVL.